One and the same sample provided the 15 T cell receptor beta chains below, sequenced in a study of technical replicates of blood from a few donors. Sequencing was performed with immunoSEQ multiplex PCR; in TCRdb, only in-frame clones are kept and a portion is missing. The sample lists 60,000 to 80,000 clones, 80% to 95% seen once, with 4.7% in the top ten. The sequenced sample consisted of PBMCs. These receptors originate from a human donor in good health. Some clones in this sample may be carry-over from other donors' samples.

This clone was seen once. The chain carries TRBV7-2 and TRBJ2-1; D perhaps matches TRBD2 (6 bases). The germline gives CDR1 SGHTA, CDR2 FQGNSA. The CDR3 is 15 residues long. V shed 10 bases and J shed 6 bases, with 22 bases lying between them. CDR3 sequence (DNA): TGTGCCACCGGATACTTTAGTGTCGGGAGCAATGAGCAGTTCTTC. It yields the protein CATGYFSVGSNEQFF.

This clone has just a few counts. This sequence joins TRBV30 and TRBJ1-1, with a weak D call TRBD1 (6 bases). The V and J ends lost 5 bases and 7 bases respectively, with 11 bases between them. This CDR3 is 11 amino acids long. Germline V gene data show CDR1 as GTSNPN and CDR2 as SVGIG (reference sequence). CDR3 nucleotides: TGTGCCTGGGAACAGGGAGATGAAGCTTTCTTT. This codes for CAWEQGDEAFF.

DNA of the CDR3: TGTGCCAGCAGTACCCTGAACCCGGGGGGGTACTATGAGCAGTTCTTC. This encodes CASSTLNPGGYYEQFF. This rearrangement joins TRBV6-6 to TRBJ2-1; 8 positions agree with TRBD2. The CDR3 is 16 amino acids. The V gene end was trimmed by 5 bases and the J gene end by 8 bases; junction bases not matched to a gene: 14. Germline CDR1 and CDR2: MNHNY and SVGAGI (reference sequence).

The V call is TRBV18, the J call TRBJ2-5; possibly TRBD2 for D (6 bases). Germline CDR1 KGHSH, CDR2 LQKENI. V shed 1 base and J shed 10 bases, with 22 bases lying between them. The CDR3 consists of 16 residues. CDR3 in amino acids: CASSPQYVTDNGSQYF. Here the CDR3 DNA reads TGTGCCAGCTCACCACAATACGTGACGGACAACGGGAGCCAGTACTTC.

The chain links TRBV9 to TRBJ2-6, with D unresolved. This CDR3 comprises 13 residues. Trimming took off 2 bases at V and 3 bases at J, with 3 bases between the two ends. In germline, CDR1 is SGDLS, CDR2 YYNGEE. This CDR3 reads CASSVSGANVLTF. In DNA form, the CDR3 reads TGTGCCAGCAGCGTTAGTGGGGCCAACGTCCTGACTTTC. The entire variable domain, with the rest obtained from reference TRBV9 and TRBJ2-6, is as follows: DSGVTQTPKHLITATGQRVTLRCSPRSGDLSVYWYQQSLDQGLQFLIQYYNGEERAKGNILERFSAQQFPDLHSELNLSSLELGDSALYFCASSVSGANVLTFGAGSRLTVL.

The CDR3 protein is CAISDSRPQGSTEAFF. CDR3 coding DNA: TGTGCCATCAGCGATAGTCGCCCCCAGGGGTCCACTGAAGCTTTCTTT. The chain has TRBV10-3 and TRBJ1-1; perhaps TRBD1 as D (6 bases). The germline V and J ends were trimmed by 6 bases and 4 bases, with 21 bases remaining between them. The length of the CDR3 is 16 residues. Germline assignment: CDR1 ENHRY and CDR2 SYGVKD.

J is TRBJ2-3 and V is TRBV19; TRBD1 matches at 7 bases. The ends lost 5 bases at V and 0 bases at J; junction bases unmatched: 5. Germline CDR1 and CDR2: LNHDA and SQIVND (reference sequence). The CDR3 is made up of 15 amino acids. CDR3 coding DNA: TGTGCCAGTAGTCTACAGGGGACAAGCACAGATACGCAGTATTTT. It yields the protein CASSLQGTSTDTQYF. Complete variable domain (other parts from reference TRBV19 and TRBJ2-3): DGGITQSPKYLFRKEGQNVTLSCEQNLNHDAMYWYRQDPGQGLRLIYYSQIVNDFQKGDIAEGYSVSREKKESFPLTVTSAQKNPTAFYLCASSLQGTSTDTQYFGPGTRLTVL.

This rearrangement joins TRBV5-1 to TRBJ1-6; the D is unclear. Germline values: CDR1 SGHRS, CDR2 YFSETQ. The CDR3 runs to 14 residues. V lost 5 bases and J 6 bases, leaving 12 bases between the germline ends. CDR3 residues: CASRSSGPNSPLHF. For the CDR3, the DNA is TGCGCCAGCAGATCCTCAGGTCCTAATTCACCCCTCCACTTT.

The chain links TRBV4-1 to TRBJ2-1; a weak D match, TRBD1 (8 bases). The germline V gene encodes CDR1 MGHRA and CDR2 YSYEKL. The CDR3 consists of 14 residues. V lost 0 bases to trimming and J lost 7 bases, with 10 bases between them. CDR3 region: CASSQEQGGNEQFF. In DNA form, the CDR3 reads TGCGCCAGCAGCCAAGAACAGGGGGGGAATGAGCAGTTCTTC.

The rearrangement links TRBV7-2 to TRBJ1-1, with TRBD1 matching 7 bases. CDR1 and CDR2 (germline): SGHTA, FQGNSA. The CDR3 totals 15 residues. Trimming took 5 bases from V and 1 from J; bases not matched to a gene: 7. CDR3 coding DNA: TGTGCCAGCAGCGTCAACCGGGACAGGAACACTGAAGCTTTCTTT. Translated, it gives CASSVNRDRNTEAFF.

The chain is built from TRBV7-9 and TRBJ2-1; possibly TRBD2 for D (5 bases). The V end was cut by 0 bases, the J end by 5 bases, with 14 bases between. This CDR3 region has 16 residues. Germline CDR1 reads SEHNR; CDR2 reads FQNEAQ (reference sequence). The CDR3 coding sequence is TGTGCCAGCAGCTTAGCGGGAGTGAGGCCTGACAATGAGCAGTTCTTC. Its translation: CASSLAGVRPDNEQFF.

This chain joins TRBV10-3 and TRBJ2-1; 10 bases fit TRBD2. V lost 0 bases, J lost 7 bases, and 3 bases stayed unmatched. This CDR3 comprises 15 residues. Germline V gene data show CDR1 as ENHRY and CDR2 as SYGVKD. The CDR3 loop is CAISESSGRGNEQFF. Written as DNA, the CDR3 is TGTGCCATCAGTGAGTCAAGCGGGAGGGGTAATGAGCAGTTCTTC.

The chain employs TRBV5-1 and TRBJ2-3, with a possible D match to TRBD1 (5 bases). The CDR3 runs 15 residues. In germline, CDR1 is SGHRS, CDR2 YFSETQ. Trimming took off 4 bases at V and 6 bases at J, with 18 bases between the two ends. DNA of the CDR3: TGCGCCAGCAGCCCCGGTTCCCCAGGGTTGGATACGCAGTATTTT. It is translated as CASSPGSPGLDTQYF.

The chain is built from TRBV15 and TRBJ2-7, with a possible D match to TRBD1 (6 bases). V was trimmed by 0 bases and J by 3 bases, leaving 6 bases between them. This CDR3 has 13 amino acids. CDR1 LNHNV and CDR2 YYDKDF come from the germline V gene (reference sequence). The CDR3, as DNA: TGTGCCACCAGCAGAGACAGGGGCTACGAGCAGTACTTC. Amino acid sequence: CATSRDRGYEQYF.

The V call is TRBV4-3, the J call TRBJ2-7, with 9 bases that match TRBD1. The V gene end was trimmed by 2 bases and the J gene end by 3 bases; junction bases not matched to a gene: 5. Germline lookup yields CDR1 LGHNA and CDR2 YSLEER. This CDR3 comprises 15 residues. CDR3 residues: CASSQRTGDFYEQYF. The CDR3 DNA reads as TGCGCCAGCAGCCAAAGGACAGGGGACTTCTACGAGCAGTACTTC.